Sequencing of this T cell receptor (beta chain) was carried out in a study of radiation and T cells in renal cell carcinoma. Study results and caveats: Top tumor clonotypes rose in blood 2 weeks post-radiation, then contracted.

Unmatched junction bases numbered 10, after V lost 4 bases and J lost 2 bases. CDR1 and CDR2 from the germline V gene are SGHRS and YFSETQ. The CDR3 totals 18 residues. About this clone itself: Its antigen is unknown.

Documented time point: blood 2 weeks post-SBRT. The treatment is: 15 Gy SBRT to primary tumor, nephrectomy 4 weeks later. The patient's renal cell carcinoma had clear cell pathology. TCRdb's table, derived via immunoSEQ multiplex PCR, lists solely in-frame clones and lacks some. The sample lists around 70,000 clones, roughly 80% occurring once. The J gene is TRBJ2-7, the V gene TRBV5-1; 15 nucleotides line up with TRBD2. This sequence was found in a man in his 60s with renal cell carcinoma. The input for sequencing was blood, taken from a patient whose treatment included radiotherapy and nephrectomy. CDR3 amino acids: CASSMTGGLAGGTYEQYF. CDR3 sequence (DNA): TGCGCCAGCAGCATGACGGGGGGACTAGCGGGAGGTACCTACGAGCAGTACTTC.